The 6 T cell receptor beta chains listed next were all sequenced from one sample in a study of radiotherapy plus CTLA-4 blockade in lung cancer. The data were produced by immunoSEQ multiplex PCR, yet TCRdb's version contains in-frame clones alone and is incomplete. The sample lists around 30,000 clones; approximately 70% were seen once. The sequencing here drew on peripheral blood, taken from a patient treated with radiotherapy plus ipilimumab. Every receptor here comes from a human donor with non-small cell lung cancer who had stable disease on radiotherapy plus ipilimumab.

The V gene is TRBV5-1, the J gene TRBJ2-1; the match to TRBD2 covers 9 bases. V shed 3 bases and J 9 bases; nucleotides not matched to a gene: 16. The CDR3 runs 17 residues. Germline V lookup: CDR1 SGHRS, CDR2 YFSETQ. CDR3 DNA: TGCGCCAGCAGCTCGGGCGGCGGGAGGGCCGGGTTCGGTGAGCAGTTCTTC. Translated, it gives CASSSGGGRAGFGEQFF.

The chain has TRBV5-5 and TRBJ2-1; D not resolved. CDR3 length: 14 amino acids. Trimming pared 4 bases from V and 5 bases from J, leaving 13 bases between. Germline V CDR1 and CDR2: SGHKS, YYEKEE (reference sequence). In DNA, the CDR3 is TGTGCCAGCAGCGCTAGGCTTATCGACAATGAGCAGTTCTTC. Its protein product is CASSARLIDNEQFF.

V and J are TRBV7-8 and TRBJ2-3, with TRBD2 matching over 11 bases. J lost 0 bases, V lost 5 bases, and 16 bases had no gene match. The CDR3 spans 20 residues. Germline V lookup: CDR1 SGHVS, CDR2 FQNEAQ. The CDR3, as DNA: TGTGCCAGCAGCCCCCGGCTGATAGGACTAGCGGGCCCGAGCACAGATACGCAGTATTTT. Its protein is CASSPRLIGLAGPSTDTQYF.

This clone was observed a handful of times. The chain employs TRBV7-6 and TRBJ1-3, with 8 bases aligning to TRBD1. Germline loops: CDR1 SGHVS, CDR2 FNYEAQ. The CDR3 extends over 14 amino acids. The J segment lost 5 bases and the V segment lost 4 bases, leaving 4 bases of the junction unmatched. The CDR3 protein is CASSSRQGRNTIYF. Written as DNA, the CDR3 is TGTGCCAGCAGCTCCCGACAGGGGAGAAACACCATATATTTT.

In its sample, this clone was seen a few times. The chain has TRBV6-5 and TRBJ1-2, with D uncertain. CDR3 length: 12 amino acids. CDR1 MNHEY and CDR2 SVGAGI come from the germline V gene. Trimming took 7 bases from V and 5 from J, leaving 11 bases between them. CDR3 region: CASKNSAYGYTF. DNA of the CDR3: TGTGCCAGCAAAAACAGCGCATATGGCTACACCTTC.

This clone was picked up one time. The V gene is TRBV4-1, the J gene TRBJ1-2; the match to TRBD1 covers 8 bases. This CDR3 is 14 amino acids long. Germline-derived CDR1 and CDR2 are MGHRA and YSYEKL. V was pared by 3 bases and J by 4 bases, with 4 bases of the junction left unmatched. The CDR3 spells CASSQEQGVYGYTF. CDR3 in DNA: TGCGCCAGCAGCCAGGAACAGGGGGTCTATGGCTACACCTTC.